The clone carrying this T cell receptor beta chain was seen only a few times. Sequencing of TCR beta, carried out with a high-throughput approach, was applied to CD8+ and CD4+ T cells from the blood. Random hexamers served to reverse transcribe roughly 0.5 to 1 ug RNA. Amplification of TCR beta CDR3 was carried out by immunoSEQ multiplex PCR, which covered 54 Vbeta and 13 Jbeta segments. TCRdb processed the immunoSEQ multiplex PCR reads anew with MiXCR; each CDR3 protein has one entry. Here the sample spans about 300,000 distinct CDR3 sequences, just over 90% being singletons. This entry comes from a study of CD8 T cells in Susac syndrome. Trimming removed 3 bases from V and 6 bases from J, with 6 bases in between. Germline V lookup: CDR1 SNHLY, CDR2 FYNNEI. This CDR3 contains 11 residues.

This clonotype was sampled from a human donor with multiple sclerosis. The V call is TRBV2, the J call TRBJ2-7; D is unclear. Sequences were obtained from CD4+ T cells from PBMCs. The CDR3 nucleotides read TGTGCCAGCAGTGAGGCCTTCGAGCAGTACTTC. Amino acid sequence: CASSEAFEQYF.